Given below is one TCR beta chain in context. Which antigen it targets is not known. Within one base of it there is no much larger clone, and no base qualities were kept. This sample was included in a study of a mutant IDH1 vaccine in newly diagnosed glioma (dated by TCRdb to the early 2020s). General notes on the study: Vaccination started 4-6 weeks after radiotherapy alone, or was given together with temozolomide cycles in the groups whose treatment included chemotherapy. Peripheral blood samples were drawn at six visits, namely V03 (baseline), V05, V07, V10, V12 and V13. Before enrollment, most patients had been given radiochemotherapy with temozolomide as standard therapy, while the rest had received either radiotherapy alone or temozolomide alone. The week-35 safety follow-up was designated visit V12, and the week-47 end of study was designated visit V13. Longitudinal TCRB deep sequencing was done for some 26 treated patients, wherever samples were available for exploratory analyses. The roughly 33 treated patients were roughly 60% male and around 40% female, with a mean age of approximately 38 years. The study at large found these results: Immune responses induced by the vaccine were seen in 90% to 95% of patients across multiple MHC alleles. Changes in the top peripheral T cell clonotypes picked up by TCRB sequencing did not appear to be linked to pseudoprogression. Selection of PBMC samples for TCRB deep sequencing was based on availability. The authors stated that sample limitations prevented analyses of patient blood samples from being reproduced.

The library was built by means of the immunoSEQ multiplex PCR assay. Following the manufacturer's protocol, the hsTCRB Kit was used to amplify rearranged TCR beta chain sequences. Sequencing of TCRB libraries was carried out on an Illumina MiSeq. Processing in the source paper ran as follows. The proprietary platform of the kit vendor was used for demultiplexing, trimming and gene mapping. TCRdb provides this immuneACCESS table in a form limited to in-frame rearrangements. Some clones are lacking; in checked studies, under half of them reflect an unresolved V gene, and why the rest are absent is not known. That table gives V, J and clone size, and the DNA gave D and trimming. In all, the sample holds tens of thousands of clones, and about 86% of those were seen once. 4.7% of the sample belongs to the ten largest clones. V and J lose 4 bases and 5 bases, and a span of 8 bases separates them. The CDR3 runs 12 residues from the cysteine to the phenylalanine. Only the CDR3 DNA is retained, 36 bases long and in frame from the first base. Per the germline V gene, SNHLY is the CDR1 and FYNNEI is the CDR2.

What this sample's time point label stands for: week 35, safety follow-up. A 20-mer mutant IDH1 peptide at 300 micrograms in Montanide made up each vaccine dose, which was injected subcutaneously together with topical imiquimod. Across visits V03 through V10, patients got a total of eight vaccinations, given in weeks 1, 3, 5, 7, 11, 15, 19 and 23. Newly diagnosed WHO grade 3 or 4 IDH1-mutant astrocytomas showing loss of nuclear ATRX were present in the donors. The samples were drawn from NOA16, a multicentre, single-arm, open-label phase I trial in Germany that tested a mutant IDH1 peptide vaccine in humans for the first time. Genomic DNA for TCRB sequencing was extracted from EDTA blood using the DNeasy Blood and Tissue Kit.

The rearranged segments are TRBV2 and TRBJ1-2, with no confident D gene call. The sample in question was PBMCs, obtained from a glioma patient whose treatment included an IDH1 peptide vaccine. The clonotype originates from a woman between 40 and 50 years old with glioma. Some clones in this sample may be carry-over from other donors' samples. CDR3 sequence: CASSGQTYGYTF. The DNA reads TGTGCCAGCAGTGGACAAACGTATGGCTACACCTTC.